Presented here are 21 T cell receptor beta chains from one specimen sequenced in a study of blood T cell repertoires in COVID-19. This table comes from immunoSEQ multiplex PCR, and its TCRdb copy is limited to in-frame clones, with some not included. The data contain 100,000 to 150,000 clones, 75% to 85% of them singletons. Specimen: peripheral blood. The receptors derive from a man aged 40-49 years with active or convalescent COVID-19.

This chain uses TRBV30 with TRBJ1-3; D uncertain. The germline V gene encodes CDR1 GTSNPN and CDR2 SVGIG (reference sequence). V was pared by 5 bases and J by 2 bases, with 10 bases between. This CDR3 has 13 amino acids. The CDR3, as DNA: TGTGCCTGGTGCTACCCCCCTGGAAACACCATATATTTT. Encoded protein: CAWCYPPGNTIYF.

The CDR3 loop reads CASSPDRAKTQYF. CDR3 in DNA: TGTGCCAGCAGCCCGGACAGGGCCAAGACCCAGTACTTC. The V gene is TRBV5-6, the J gene TRBJ2-5; 8 positions agree with TRBD1. Germline values: CDR1 SGHDT, CDR2 YYEEEE. CDR3 length: 13 residues. V lost 4 bases to trimming and J lost 6 bases; unmatched junction nucleotides: 5.

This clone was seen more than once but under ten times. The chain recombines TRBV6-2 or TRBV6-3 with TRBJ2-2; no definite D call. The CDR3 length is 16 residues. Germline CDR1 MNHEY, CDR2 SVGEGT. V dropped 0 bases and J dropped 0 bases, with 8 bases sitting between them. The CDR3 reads CASSYSMPANTGELFF. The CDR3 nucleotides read TGTGCCAGCAGTTACTCGATGCCAGCGAACACCGGGGAGCTGTTTTTT.

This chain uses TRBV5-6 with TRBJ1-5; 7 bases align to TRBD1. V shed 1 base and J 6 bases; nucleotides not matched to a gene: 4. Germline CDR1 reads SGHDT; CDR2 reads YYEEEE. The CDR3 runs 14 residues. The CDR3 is CASSLRGQFQPQHF. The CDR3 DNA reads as TGTGCCAGCAGCTTGAGGGGGCAGTTTCAGCCCCAGCATTTT.

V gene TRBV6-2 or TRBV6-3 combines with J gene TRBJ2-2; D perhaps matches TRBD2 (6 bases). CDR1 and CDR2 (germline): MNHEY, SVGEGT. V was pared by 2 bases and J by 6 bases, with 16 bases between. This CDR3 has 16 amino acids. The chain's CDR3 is CASSYPRKGGAGELFF. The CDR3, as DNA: TGTGCCAGCAGTTACCCCCGCAAGGGCGGGGCCGGGGAGCTGTTTTTT.

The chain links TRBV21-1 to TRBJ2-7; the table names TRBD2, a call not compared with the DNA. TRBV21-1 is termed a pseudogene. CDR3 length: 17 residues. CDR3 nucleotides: TGTGCCAGCAGCAAAGATAGAGCGGGAGGGAACATCTACGAGCAGTACTTC. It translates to CASSKDRAGGNIYEQYF.

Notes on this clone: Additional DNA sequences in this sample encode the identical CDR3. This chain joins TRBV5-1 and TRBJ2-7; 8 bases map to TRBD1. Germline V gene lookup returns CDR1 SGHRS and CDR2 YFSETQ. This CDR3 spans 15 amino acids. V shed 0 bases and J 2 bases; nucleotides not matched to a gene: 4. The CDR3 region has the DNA TGCGCCAGCAGCTTGGCCGGGACAGGAGCCTACGAGCAGTACTTC. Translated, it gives CASSLAGTGAYEQYF.

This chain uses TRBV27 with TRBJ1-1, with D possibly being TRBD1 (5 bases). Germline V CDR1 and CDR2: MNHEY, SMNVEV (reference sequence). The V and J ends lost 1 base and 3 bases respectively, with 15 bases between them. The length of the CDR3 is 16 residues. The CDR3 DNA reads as TGTGCCAGCAGTTTATTCCCCCTGCCGGGGGACACTGAAGCTTTCTTT. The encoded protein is CASSLFPLPGDTEAFF.

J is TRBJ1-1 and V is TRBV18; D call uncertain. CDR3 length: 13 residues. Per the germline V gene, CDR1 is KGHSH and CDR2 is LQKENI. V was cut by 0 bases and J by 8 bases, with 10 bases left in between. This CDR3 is CASSPPGYREAFF. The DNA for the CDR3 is TGTGCCAGCTCACCACCTGGGTACAGAGAAGCTTTCTTT.

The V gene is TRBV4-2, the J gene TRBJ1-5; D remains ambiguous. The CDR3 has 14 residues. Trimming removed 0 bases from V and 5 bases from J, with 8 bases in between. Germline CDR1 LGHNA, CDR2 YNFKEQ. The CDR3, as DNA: TGTGCCAGCAGCCAAGATGCCGGGGATCAGCCCCAGCATTTT. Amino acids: CASSQDAGDQPQHF.

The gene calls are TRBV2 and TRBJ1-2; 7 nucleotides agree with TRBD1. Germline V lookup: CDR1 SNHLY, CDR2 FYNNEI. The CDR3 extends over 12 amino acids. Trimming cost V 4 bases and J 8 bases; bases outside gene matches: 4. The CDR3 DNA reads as TGTGCCAGCAGTGGTGACAGGGAAGGCTACACCTTC. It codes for CASSGDREGYTF.

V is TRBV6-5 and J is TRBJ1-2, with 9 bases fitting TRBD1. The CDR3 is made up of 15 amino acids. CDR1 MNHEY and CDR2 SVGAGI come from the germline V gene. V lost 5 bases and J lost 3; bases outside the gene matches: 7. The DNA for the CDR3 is TGTGCCAGCAGTCACGGGACAGGGCGAGACTATGGCTACACCTTC. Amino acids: CASSHGTGRDYGYTF.

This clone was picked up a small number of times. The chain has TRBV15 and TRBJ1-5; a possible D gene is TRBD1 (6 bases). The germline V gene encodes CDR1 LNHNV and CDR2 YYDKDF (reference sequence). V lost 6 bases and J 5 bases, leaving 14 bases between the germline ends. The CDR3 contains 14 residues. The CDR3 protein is CATSGAGDYQPQHF. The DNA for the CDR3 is TGTGCCACCAGTGGCGCAGGGGATTATCAGCCCCAGCATTTT.

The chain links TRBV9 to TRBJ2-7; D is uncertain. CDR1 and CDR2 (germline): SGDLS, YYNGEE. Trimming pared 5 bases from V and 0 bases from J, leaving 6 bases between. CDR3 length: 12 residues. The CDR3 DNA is TGTGCCAGCAGTTCGGGCTCCTACGAGCAGTACTTC. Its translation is CASSSGSYEQYF.

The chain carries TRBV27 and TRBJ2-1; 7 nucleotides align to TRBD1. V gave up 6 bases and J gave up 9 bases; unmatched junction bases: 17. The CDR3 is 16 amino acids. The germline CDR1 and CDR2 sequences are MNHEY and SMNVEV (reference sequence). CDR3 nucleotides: TGTGCCAGCAGACTACAGGGGCCTGGGGCCCTGGGTGAGCAGTTCTTC. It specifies CASRLQGPGALGEQFF.

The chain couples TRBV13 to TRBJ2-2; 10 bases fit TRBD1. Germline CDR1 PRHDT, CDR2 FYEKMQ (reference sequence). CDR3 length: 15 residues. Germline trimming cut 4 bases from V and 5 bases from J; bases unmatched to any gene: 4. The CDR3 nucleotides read TGTGCCAGCAGCTCGGGACAGGGGAGGACCGGGGAGCTGTTTTTT. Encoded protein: CASSSGQGRTGELFF.

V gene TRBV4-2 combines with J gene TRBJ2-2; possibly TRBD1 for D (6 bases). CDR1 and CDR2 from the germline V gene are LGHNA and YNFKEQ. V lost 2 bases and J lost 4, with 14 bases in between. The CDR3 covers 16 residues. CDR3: CASSQTRGAGTGELFF. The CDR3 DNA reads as TGTGCCAGCAGCCAAACCAGGGGCGCCGGCACCGGGGAGCTGTTTTTT.

The CDR3 coding sequence is TGTGCCAGCAGCCCCTCGACAGGCGGCGGTCATGGCTACACCTTC. Translating gives CASSPSTGGGHGYTF. The J gene is TRBJ1-2, the V gene TRBV3-1 (or the pseudogene TRBV3-2); maybe TRBD1 (6 bases). Deletions cut 4 bases from V and 6 bases from J, with 18 bases between. CDR1 is LGHDT, CDR2 YNNKEL, per germline (reference sequence). The CDR3 is 15 residues long.

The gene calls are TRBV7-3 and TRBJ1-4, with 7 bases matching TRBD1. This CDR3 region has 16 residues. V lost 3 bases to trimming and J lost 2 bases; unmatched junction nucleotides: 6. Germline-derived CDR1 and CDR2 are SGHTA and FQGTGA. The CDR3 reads CASSFRGRGTNEKLFF. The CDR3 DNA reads TGTGCCAGCAGCTTCAGGGGGAGAGGGACTAATGAAAAACTGTTTTTT.

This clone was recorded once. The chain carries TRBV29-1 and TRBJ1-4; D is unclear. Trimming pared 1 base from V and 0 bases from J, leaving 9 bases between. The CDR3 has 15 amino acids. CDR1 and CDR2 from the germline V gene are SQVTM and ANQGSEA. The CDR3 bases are TGCAGCGTTGAAGGAGGGCTTGCAACTAATGAAAAACTGTTTTTT. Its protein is CSVEGGLATNEKLFF.

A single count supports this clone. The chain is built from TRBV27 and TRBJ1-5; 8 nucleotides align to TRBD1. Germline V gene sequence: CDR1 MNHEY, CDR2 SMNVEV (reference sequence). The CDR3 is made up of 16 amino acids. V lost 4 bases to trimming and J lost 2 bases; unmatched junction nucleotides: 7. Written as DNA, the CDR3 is TGTGCCAGCAGTTCGCAGGGGGCGCAAGGCAATCAGCCCCAGCATTTT. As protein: CASSSQGAQGNQPQHF.